The 15 T cell receptor beta chains below all came from one sample that was sequenced in a study of blood T cell repertoires in COVID-19. Data came from immunoSEQ multiplex PCR; TCRdb stores just in-frame clones and leaves some out. Seen here are a few hundred thousand clones, around 85% observed once, and the top ten hold 6.2%. Sequencing used peripheral blood. The receptors originated from a man in his 60s with acute or convalescent COVID-19.

This chain joins TRBV6-5 and TRBJ2-4, with D unclear. V gave up 6 bases and J gave up 0 bases, with 9 bases separating them. The germline CDR1 and CDR2 sequences are MNHEY and SVGAGI. The CDR3 totals 14 residues. CDR3 DNA: TGTGCCAGCAGACAAGTCTCAGCCAAAAACATTCAGTACTTC. It translates to CASRQVSAKNIQYF.

The chain carries TRBV6-1 and TRBJ1-5, with TRBD1 as a possible D gene (5 bases). Germline CDR1 MNHNS, CDR2 SASEGT. The length of the CDR3 is 17 residues. Trimming removed 3 bases at V and 1 base at J, with 16 bases between. CDR3 loop: CASSEGQPFASNQPQHF. CDR3 bases: TGTGCCAGCAGTGAGGGGCAACCCTTCGCCAGCAATCAGCCCCAGCATTTT.

The J gene is TRBJ2-7, the V gene TRBV28; 15 nucleotides agree with TRBD2. The CDR3 is made up of 14 amino acids. Per germline, CDR1 MDHEN and CDR2 SYDVKM. The V and J ends lost 10 bases and 2 bases, in that order; junction bases with no gene match: 3. The CDR3 here is CAIGTSGRPYEQYF. CDR3 nucleotides: TGTGCCATCGGGACTAGCGGGAGGCCCTACGAGCAGTACTTC.

This sequence joins TRBV9 and TRBJ1-1; D is ambiguous. Deletions cut 0 bases from V and 2 bases from J, with 5 bases between. Germline V gene sequence: CDR1 SGDLS, CDR2 YYNGEE. The CDR3 extends over 13 amino acids. CDR3 sequence (DNA): TGTGCCAGCAGCGTAGCTTCCAACACTGAAGCTTTCTTT. Residues: CASSVASNTEAFF.

The table lists this clone with a few counts. The chain uses TRBV2 and TRBJ1-2, with a weak D call TRBD1 (6 bases). V was cut by 8 bases and J by 4 bases, with 17 bases left in between. CDR1 and CDR2 from the germline V gene are SNHLY and FYNNEI. The CDR3 runs 14 residues. The CDR3 DNA reads as TGTGCCAGCTTGGAAGAACAGGGTATCTATGGCTACACCTTC. This translates into CASLEEQGIYGYTF.

The V and J genes are TRBV6-5 and TRBJ1-5, with 10 bases fitting TRBD1. Germline V gene lookup returns CDR1 MNHEY and CDR2 SVGAGI. With 6 bases clipped from V and 4 bases from J, the junction kept 6 bases outside the gene matches. CDR3 length: 15 amino acids. CDR3 protein: CASSPDRGLNQPQHF. The CDR3 nucleotides are TGTGCCAGCAGCCCAGACAGGGGGCTGAATCAGCCCCAGCATTTT.

This chain links TRBV7-2 with TRBJ2-3, with 9 bases lining up with TRBD2. The CDR3 loop spans 18 amino acids. The V gene's germline CDR1 is SGHTA and CDR2 FQGNSA. The V segment lost 1 base and the J segment 1 base; nucleotides outside the gene matches: 9. The CDR3 DNA follows: TGTGCCAGCAGCTTAGTTGGTAGCGGGAGTTGGGGCACAGATACGCAGTATTTT. Its protein product is CASSLVGSGSWGTDTQYF.

The chain employs TRBV29-1 and TRBJ2-5; D is possibly TRBD2 (5 bases). Germline CDR1 SQVTM, CDR2 ANQGSEA. The length of the CDR3 is 14 residues. Trimming pared 4 bases from V and 5 bases from J, leaving 17 bases between. The CDR3 region has the DNA TGCAGCGTTGGCCCTGCGGGCAGTAGGGAGACCCAGTACTTC. This encodes CSVGPAGSRETQYF. The complete variable domain, with remaining parts taken from reference TRBV29-1 and TRBJ2-5, reads SAVISQKPSRDICQRGTSLTIQCQVDSQVTMMFWYRQQPGQSLTLIATANQGSEATYESGFVIDKFPISRPNLTFSTLTVSNMSPEDSSIYLCSVGPAGSRETQYFGPGTRLLVL.

This clone was seen just once. In DNA form, the CDR3 reads TGCAGTGCTATTGAGACAGGAACCAACTATGGCTACACCTTC. This codes for CSAIETGTNYGYTF. The rearrangement uses TRBV20-1 and TRBJ1-2; TRBD1 is a possible D gene (6 bases). The CDR3 sequence is 14 residues long. Germline V CDR1 and CDR2: DFQATT, SNEGSKA (reference sequence). V was trimmed by 4 bases and J by 2 bases, leaving 14 bases between them.

The chain recombines TRBV9 with TRBJ2-1, with 8 bases identical to TRBD2. V shed 2 bases and J 5 bases; nucleotides not matched to a gene: 9. Germline V gene sequence: CDR1 SGDLS, CDR2 YYNGEE. This CDR3 is 16 amino acids long. CDR3 residues: CASSVPLAGTDNEQFF. The CDR3 DNA is TGTGCCAGCAGCGTTCCCTTAGCGGGAACGGACAATGAGCAGTTCTTC.

The gene calls are TRBV7-2 and TRBJ2-1; the D is unclear. The V gene lost 3 bases and the J gene lost 0 bases, with 18 bases spanning the gap. The CDR3 is made up of 18 amino acids. Germline CDR1 reads SGHTA; CDR2 reads FQGNSA. CDR3 nucleotide sequence: TGTGCCAGCAGCTTTTTACCCGCGATTTTTAGCTCCTACAATGAGCAGTTCTTC. As protein: CASSFLPAIFSSYNEQFF.

The chain is built from TRBV6-2 or TRBV6-3 and TRBJ2-1; TRBD1 is a possible D gene (6 bases). The germline V gene has CDR1 MNHEY and CDR2 SVGEGT. CDR3 size: 13 residues. Trimming pared 6 bases from V and 3 bases from J, leaving 9 bases between. Written as DNA, the CDR3 is TGTGCCAGCAGCCCGGACAGCTACAATGAGCAGTTCTTC. This sequence encodes CASSPDSYNEQFF.

The chain couples TRBV5-1 to TRBJ1-6; 8 bases line up with TRBD1. This CDR3 spans 14 amino acids. CDR1 is SGHRS and CDR2 is YFSETQ in the germline V gene. The J segment lost 9 bases and the V segment lost 3 bases, leaving 5 bases of the junction unmatched. The CDR3 here is CASSSGGLGSPLHF. The DNA of the CDR3 is TGCGCCAGCAGCTCAGGGGGCTTGGGTTCACCCCTCCACTTT.

The CDR3 region is CASSESRVRTNEKLFF. CDR3 bases: TGTGCCAGCAGTGAATCACGGGTTCGAACTAATGAAAAACTGTTTTTT. The chain couples TRBV25-1 to TRBJ1-4; no firm D call. From germline, CDR1 is MGHDK and CDR2 SYGVNS. There are 16 residues in the CDR3. The germline V and J ends were trimmed by 1 base and 1 base, with 10 bases remaining between them. The full variable domain, its missing parts supplied by reference TRBV25-1 and TRBJ1-4, is EADIYQTPRYLVIGTGKKITLECSQTMGHDKMYWYQQDPGMELHLIHYSYGVNSTEKGDLSSESTVSRIRTEHFPLTLESARPSHTSQYLCASSESRVRTNEKLFFGSGTQLSVL.

The chain joins TRBV7-2 to TRBJ2-1; D remains unclear. This CDR3 is 12 amino acids long. From germline, CDR1 is SGHTA and CDR2 FQGNSA. V was trimmed by 1 base and J by 10 bases, leaving 8 bases between them. Written as DNA, the CDR3 is TGTGCCAGCAGCTTAGTCGGTCCCGAGCAGTTCTTC. It translates to CASSLVGPEQFF.